This T cell receptor (beta chain) was profiled in a study of OX40 agonist ivuxolimab in advanced cancers. Regarding this clone: The antigen remains undetermined.

Study results and caveats: The study found that CD8+ T cells averaged more expanded clones than CD4+. CD4+ and CD8+ blood T cells expanded clonally by week 6 at 0.1 to 3.0 mg/kg. Part of the nonresponder group also had normalized T-cell clonal expansion that was low.

The repertoire was sequenced with immunoSEQ multiplex PCR; TCRdb's copy has only in-frame clones and lacks some. In the table there are approximately 52,000 clones, around 84% of which are singletons. Individuals having autoimmune disease history or systemic immunosuppression were not enrolled. The material was CD4+ or CD8+ T cells sorted from blood, obtained in a trial of the OX40 agonist ivuxolimab. The sequence was obtained from an adult with an advanced solid tumor such as melanoma, head and neck, liver or kidney cancer.

DNA for the CDR3: TGTGCCAGTAGTATAAGAGGAACCACAGATACGCAGTATTTT. Residues: CASSIRGTTDTQYF. The gene calls are TRBV19 and TRBJ2-3; D remains ambiguous. Between the trimmed V and J ends, which lost 2 bases and 2 bases, there was a span of 8 bases. Germline-derived CDR1 and CDR2 are LNHDA and SQIVND (reference sequence). CDR3 length: 14 amino acids.